This is a list of T cell receptor beta chains from one sample in a study of blood T cell repertoires in COVID-19. Assay: immunoSEQ multiplex PCR; the TCRdb copy retains only in-frame clones and omits some. This table has some 340,000 clones, around 87% appearing once. The sample comprised PBMCs or T cells enriched from blood (not recorded which). Receptors originate from a woman aged 25 to 39 who had recovered from COVID-19. Both conserved end residues are part of each CDR3. A D gene is named only where the DNA matches it firmly. Expanded clones are given a class, and other clones once, few, many or no size at all.

v_gene	abundance	j_gene	d_gene	CDR3nt	CDR3aa
TRBV28	once	TRBJ2-7	.	TGTGCCAGCATTAAATCCCCCGGGGGCTCCTACGAGCAGTACTTC	CASIKSPGGSYEQYF
TRBV30	.	TRBJ2-5	.	TGTGCCTGGAGTCCAGCGTTGAAGACCCAGTACTTC	CAWSPALKTQYF
TRBV13	.	TRBJ1-3	.	TGTGCCAGCAGCAACCGATTCACCATAGCGTCTGGAAACACCATATATTTT	CASSNRFTIASGNTIYF
TRBV9	.	TRBJ1-5	TRBD1	TGTGCCAGCAGCGTAGGGACAGGGATCTCTCAGCCCCAGCATTTT	CASSVGTGISQPQHF
TRBV6-5	.	TRBJ2-7	.	TGTGCCAGCCCCAGAGACAGCACCTACGAGCAGTACTTC	CASPRDSTYEQYF
TRBV20-1	.	TRBJ1-2	.	TGCAGTGCTAGTTACAGGGCGAACTATGGCTACACCTTC	CSASYRANYGYTF
TRBV18	.	TRBJ1-3	.	TGTGCCAGCTCACCTAACAGCTCCTCGTACTCTGGAAACACCATATATTTT	CASSPNSSSYSGNTIYF
TRBV4-2	.	TRBJ1-5	.	TGTGCCAGCAGCCAAGGGTCGAGGACAGGCAATCAGCCCCAGCATTTT	CASSQGSRTGNQPQHF
TRBV27	few	TRBJ1-2	.	TGTGCCAGCAGTTTATCGTCCCCCGGGAACTATGGCTACACCTTC	CASSLSSPGNYGYTF
TRBV10-3	.	TRBJ2-4	TRBD2	TGTGCCATCAGCGGGGGGATTGCCAAAAACATTCAGTACTTC	CAISGGIAKNIQYF
TRBV2	few	TRBJ1-2	TRBD1	TGTGCCAGCTCCCCGGACAGGGGATGGTATGGCTACACCTTC	CASSPDRGWYGYTF
TRBV4-3	once	TRBJ1-4	TRBD1	TGCGCCAGCAGCCGAGAGACAGGGTCTGAAAAACTGTTTTTT	CASSRETGSEKLFF
TRBV7-2	.	TRBJ2-5	TRBD2	TGTGCCAGCAGCTTAGCAGGACTAGCGGGAGAGACCCAGTACTTC	CASSLAGLAGETQYF
TRBV5-1	.	TRBJ2-2	TRBD2	TGCGCCAGCAGCTGGACTAGCGGGGGGTCGAACACCGGGGAGCTGTTTTTT	CASSWTSGGSNTGELFF
TRBV5-1	.	TRBJ1-1	.	TGCGCCAGCAGTCGCGGGGTAAACACTGAAGCTTTCTTT	CASSRGVNTEAFF
TRBV5-4	few	TRBJ2-2	TRBD1	TGTGCCAGCACCGGGACAGGGAACACCGGGGAGCTGTTTTTT	CASTGTGNTGELFF
TRBV6-5	few	TRBJ1-2	.	TGTGCCAGCAGTCCGGGCAGGGATGGCTACACCTTC	CASSPGRDGYTF
TRBV7-9	.	TRBJ1-1	TRBD1	TGTGCCAGCAGCGATACAGGGGGCAATACTGAAGCTTTCTTT	CASSDTGGNTEAFF
TRBV3-1/TRBV3-2	.	TRBJ2-7	.	TGTGCCAGCAGCCCAACCCAGGGTTGGTCCTACGAGCAGTACTTC	CASSPTQGWSYEQYF
TRBV6-1	many	TRBJ2-1	TRBD2	TGTGCCAGCAGTGGCTCCGGGACTAGTAGTAGGAATGAGCAGTTCTTC	CASSGSGTSSRNEQFF
TRBV29-1	.	TRBJ2-7	TRBD2	TGCAGCGCCACTAGCGCAACCTACGAGCAGTACTTC	CSATSATYEQYF
TRBV10-3	.	TRBJ2-7	TRBD1	TGTGCCATCAGTGACCTGATACAGGGGGCCGGTACCTACGAGCAGTACTTC	CAISDLIQGAGTYEQYF
TRBV5-6	.	TRBJ2-7	TRBD1	TGTGCCAGCAGGGCGACAGGGACCTACGAGCAGTACTTC	CASRATGTYEQYF
TRBV7-2	.	TRBJ1-1	.	TGTGCCAGCAGCTCTCGCGCTGGACACCCGGGCACTGAAGCTTTCTTT	CASSSRAGHPGTEAFF
TRBV7-2	.	TRBJ1-5	.	TGTGCCAGCAGCTGGGCCGGGGGGCCCCAGCATTTT	CASSWAGGPQHF
TRBV30	.	TRBJ1-4	.	TGTGCCTGGAGTGTCAGGGGAAGGGGTAATGAAAAACTGTTTTTT	CAWSVRGRGNEKLFF
TRBV5-6	once	TRBJ2-7	TRBD1	TGTGCCAGCAGCCTGGGACAGGGGGCGAGTGAGCAGTACTTC	CASSLGQGASEQYF
TRBV7-2	.	TRBJ1-4	.	TGTGCCAGCAGCTTACGGGGGGGGAATGAAAAACTGTTTTTT	CASSLRGGNEKLFF
TRBV27	.	TRBJ1-2	TRBD1	TGTGCCAGCAGGTCGTCGACAGGGCTCAGCTATAACTATGGCTACACCTTC	CASRSSTGLSYNYGYTF
TRBV7-2	.	TRBJ1-2	TRBD1	TGTGCCAGCAGCTTAGAGGGCAGGGGGCAGGGCTACACCTTC	CASSLEGRGQGYTF
TRBV5-5	.	TRBJ1-2	.	TGTGCCAGCAGCTTGGAGCGGGACACCTATGGCTACACCTTC	CASSLERDTYGYTF
TRBV27	few	TRBJ1-1	TRBD1	TGTGCCAGCAGGAATAGACAGGGGAACACTGAAGCTTTCTTT	CASRNRQGNTEAFF
TRBV10-2	.	TRBJ2-2	TRBD2	TGCGCCAGCGGGACTAGCGGGTCCGTCGGGGAGCTGTTTTTT	CASGTSGSVGELFF
TRBV7-8	once	TRBJ2-1	.	TGTGCCAGCAGCTTGCTATCAGGGACACTATACAATGAGCAGTTCTTC	CASSLLSGTLYNEQFF
TRBV28	.	TRBJ2-7	TRBD2	TGTGCCAGCAGTCGGACTAGCGGTACCTACGAGCAGTACTTC	CASSRTSGTYEQYF
TRBV4-1	.	TRBJ2-1	TRBD2	TGCGCCAGCAGAAGTAGCGGGGGGGATTCCTACAATGAGCAGTTCTTC	CASRSSGGDSYNEQFF
TRBV28	.	TRBJ1-1	.	TGTGCCAGCAGTTTATCCCGTATCAGGGTTACTGAAGCTTTCTTT	CASSLSRIRVTEAFF
TRBV28	few	TRBJ2-7	TRBD2	TGTGCCAGCACCGTGACTAGCGGGGGCCGACTCGAGCAGTACTTC	CASTVTSGGRLEQYF
TRBV21-1	.	TRBJ1-5	.	TGTGCCAGCAGCGCGGCCGAAACCGGTCAGCCCCAGCATTTT	CASSAAETGQPQHF
TRBV11-2	.	TRBJ1-6	TRBD1	TGTGCCAGCAGCTTAGTTTACCACACCGTCACAGGGGGTTCACCCCTCCACTTT	CASSLVYHTVTGGSPLHF
TRBV5-5	few	TRBJ1-4	TRBD1	TGTGCCAGCAGCCCGAGGGGGACAGCTACTAATGAAAAACTGTTTTTT	CASSPRGTATNEKLFF
TRBV15	.	TRBJ1-5	TRBD1	TGTGCCACCAGCAGGTCGACAGGGGTCAATCAGCCCCAGCATTTT	CATSRSTGVNQPQHF
TRBV19	many	TRBJ1-3	.	TGTGCCAGTAGTATAGTGCGGGGCGGCTCTGGAAACACCATATATTTT	CASSIVRGGSGNTIYF
TRBV7-2	.	TRBJ1-4	.	TGTGCCAGCAGCTTATGGGGGCAGGGTTACGAAAAACTGTTTTTT	CASSLWGQGYEKLFF
TRBV4-3	.	TRBJ2-1	TRBD2	TGCGCCAGCAGCCCGTTAGCGGGGGGGTACAATGAGCAGTTCTTC	CASSPLAGGYNEQFF
TRBV5-4	.	TRBJ2-3	.	TGTGCCAGCAGCTCTGAGAGCACAGATACGCAGTATTTT	CASSSESTDTQYF
TRBV7-3	.	TRBJ2-2	TRBD1	TGTGCCAGCAGGGATGGACAGGGGGACACCGGGGAGCTGTTTTTT	CASRDGQGDTGELFF
TRBV3-1/TRBV3-2	.	TRBJ1-2	.	TGTGCCAGCAGCCTAAAGACAGTTTATGGCTACACCTTC	CASSLKTVYGYTF
TRBV20-1	.	TRBJ1-4	.	TGCAGTGCTAAGCAGGGTGAAAAACTGTTTTTT	CSAKQGEKLFF
TRBV7-2	.	TRBJ1-4	.	TGTGCCAGCAGCTTAGAGGCAGGCCGATCGACCGAAAAACTGTTTTTT	CASSLEAGRSTEKLFF
TRBV5-1	.	TRBJ2-5	TRBD2	TGCGCCAGCAGCCCGGACTCTAGCGGGGGGGCCGTAAAGACCCAGTACTTC	CASSPDSSGGAVKTQYF
TRBV29-1	once	TRBJ2-2	TRBD2	TGCAGCGTTGACGGGGGGGGCACCGGGGAGCTGTTTTTT	CSVDGGGTGELFF
TRBV5-6	.	TRBJ2-3	TRBD1	TGTGCCAGCAGCGCGGGGACAGGGTGGGGCACAGATACGCAGTATTTT	CASSAGTGWGTDTQYF
TRBV6-5	.	TRBJ2-3	.	TGTGCCAGCAGCCCCGGACAGCGAGACACAGATACGCAGTATTTT	CASSPGQRDTDTQYF
TRBV4-1	few	TRBJ1-2	TRBD1	TGCGCCAGCAGCCGGGAACCGGACAGGGGCTATGGCTACACCTTC	CASSREPDRGYGYTF
TRBV5-6	.	TRBJ1-1	TRBD1	TGTGCCAGCAGCAAACTGACAGGGCAGAACACTGAAGCTTTCTTT	CASSKLTGQNTEAFF
TRBV7-9	.	TRBJ1-3	.	TGTGCCAGCAGCTCTATAGGAAACACCATATATTTT	CASSSIGNTIYF